The 24 T cell receptor beta chains reported below all come from one sample, sequenced in a study of blood T cell repertoires in COVID-19. Produced via immunoSEQ multiplex PCR; TCRdb's table is partial and in-frame only. In the table there are more than 95,000 clones, roughly 80% of which are singletons. Sequencing was carried out using peripheral blood. These receptors were collected from a woman older than 75 with acute or convalescent COVID-19.

This clone was observed once. The gene calls are TRBV4-2 and TRBJ2-1; D perhaps matches TRBD2 (5 bases). The CDR3 totals 15 residues. The V end was cut by 2 bases, the J end by 5 bases, with 13 bases between. Germline CDR1 and CDR2: LGHNA and YNFKEQ. The CDR3 DNA reads as TGTGCCAGCAGCCAAACTATCACTAGGGACAATGAGCAGTTCTTC. Translating gives CASSQTITRDNEQFF.

The chain combines TRBV2 with TRBJ1-4; D is uncertain. The CDR3 is 15 residues long. Trimming removed 6 bases at V and 6 bases at J, with 17 bases between. CDR1 and CDR2 (germline): SNHLY, FYNNEI. CDR3 DNA: TGTGCCAGCAGCCCCCTTGAGGGCGGGTATGAAAAACTGTTTTTT. Amino acids: CASSPLEGGYEKLFF.

This sequence joins TRBV30 and TRBJ2-3, with a tentative D call TRBD1 (5 bases). Trimming took 5 bases from V and 3 from J, leaving 9 bases between them. The CDR3 loop spans 12 amino acids. The germline V gene encodes CDR1 GTSNPN and CDR2 SVGIG (reference sequence). CDR3 nucleotide sequence: TGTGCCTGGGATTACAGGACAGATACGCAGTATTTT. As protein: CAWDYRTDTQYF. The complete variable domain, with remaining parts taken from reference TRBV30 and TRBJ2-3, reads SQTIHQWPATLVQPVGSPLSLECTVEGTSNPNLYWYRQAAGRGLQLLFYSVGIGQISSEVPQNLSASRPQDRQFILSSKKLLLSDSGFYLCAWDYRTDTQYFGPGTRLTVL.

V usage is TRBV30 and J usage is TRBJ1-2; TRBD1 might be the D (5 bases). This CDR3 region has 13 residues. Deletions cut 5 bases from V and 6 bases from J, with 16 bases between. The germline V gene encodes CDR1 GTSNPN and CDR2 SVGIG (reference sequence). CDR3 loop: CAWSSGHIDGYTF. In DNA, the CDR3 is TGTGCCTGGTCCTCAGGACATATAGATGGCTACACCTTC. Filled out from reference TRBV30 and TRBJ1-2, the complete variable domain reads SQTIHQWPATLVQPVGSPLSLECTVEGTSNPNLYWYRQAAGRGLQLLFYSVGIGQISSEVPQNLSASRPQDRQFILSSKKLLLSDSGFYLCAWSSGHIDGYTFGSGTRLTVV.

This chain connects TRBV7-6 to TRBJ2-3, with 11 nucleotides matching TRBD1. This CDR3 has 14 residues. The germline V gene encodes CDR1 SGHVS and CDR2 FNYEAQ. Trimming at V came to 1 base and at J to 10 bases, leaving 4 bases not matched to a gene. The CDR3, as DNA: TGTGCCAGCAGCTTAGGGGACAGGGGGTTGGCGCAGTATTTT. Translating gives CASSLGDRGLAQYF.

The chain links TRBV5-1 to TRBJ1-3; D perhaps matches TRBD1 (5 bases). The CDR3 extends over 16 amino acids. Germline V gives CDR1 SGHRS, CDR2 YFSETQ. V lost 0 bases to trimming and J lost 4 bases, with 14 bases between them. In DNA form, the CDR3 reads TGCGCCAGCAGCTTGGCCCGGGGGAAAGCAGGAAACACCATATATTTT. Translated, it gives CASSLARGKAGNTIYF. Full variable domain (missing parts from reference TRBV5-1 and TRBJ1-3): KAGVTQTPRYLIKTRGQQVTLSCSPISGHRSVSWYQQTPGQGLQFLFEYFSETQRNKGNFPGRFSGRQFSNSRSEMNVSTLELGDSALYLCASSLARGKAGNTIYFGEGSWLTVV.

The chain carries TRBV4-1 and TRBJ2-7; D is perhaps TRBD1 (5 bases). From germline, CDR1 is MGHRA and CDR2 YSYEKL. The CDR3 spans 15 residues. Trimming took off 0 bases at V and 4 bases at J, with 13 bases between the two ends. The CDR3: CASSQDPGAGYEQYF. The CDR3 region has the DNA TGCGCCAGCAGCCAAGATCCTGGGGCCGGATACGAGCAGTACTTC.

DNA for the CDR3: TGTGCCAGTTCCGCCACAGGGAACACTGAAGCTTTCTTT. Amino acid sequence: CASSATGNTEAFF. The chain couples TRBV6-5 to TRBJ1-1; the D gene is possibly TRBD1 (5 bases). This CDR3 region has 13 residues. Trimming cost V 9 bases and J 1 base, with 12 bases left between them. The germline V gene has CDR1 MNHEY and CDR2 SVGAGI.

The J gene is TRBJ2-5, the V gene TRBV9; 9 nucleotides line up with TRBD2. The V gene's germline CDR1 is SGDLS and CDR2 YYNGEE. J gave up 4 bases and V 0 bases, and 7 bases lay outside the gene matches. This CDR3 spans 16 amino acids. The DNA for the CDR3 is TGTGCCAGCAGCGTAGAGGGCGGGAGGGCCCGAGAGACCCAGTACTTC. Protein: CASSVEGGRARETQYF.

The rearrangement uses TRBV18 and TRBJ2-5, with D possibly TRBD1 on 5 matching bases. V dropped 3 bases and J dropped 0 bases, with 11 bases sitting between them. This CDR3 region has 15 residues. Germline V gene data show CDR1 as KGHSH and CDR2 as LQKENI. Here the CDR3 DNA reads TGTGCCAGCTCACCCTCGAAAGGGGACCAAGAGACCCAGTACTTC. It encodes CASSPSKGDQETQYF.

This sequence joins TRBV7-9 and TRBJ2-7; 12 nucleotides agree with TRBD1. Germline CDR1 reads SEHNR; CDR2 reads FQNEAQ (reference sequence). The CDR3 is made up of 14 amino acids. V was pared by 6 bases and J by 6 bases, with 6 bases of the junction left unmatched. CDR3 protein: CASRGGTGGGEQYF. The CDR3 DNA is TGTGCCAGCAGGGGAGGGACAGGGGGCGGCGAGCAGTACTTC. Filled out from reference TRBV7-9 and TRBJ2-7, the complete variable domain reads DTGVSQNPRHKITKRGQNVTFRCDPISEHNRLYWYRQTLGQGPEFLTYFQNEAQLEKSRLLSDRFSAERPKGSFSTLEIQRTEQGDSAMYLCASRGGTGGGEQYFGPGTRLTVT.

The rearrangement links TRBV20-1 to TRBJ2-7, with 8 bases that match TRBD2. Per the germline V gene, CDR1 is DFQATT and CDR2 is SNEGSKA (reference sequence). CDR3 size: 15 residues. J was trimmed by 2 bases and V by 3 bases; bases with no gene match: 9. The CDR3 is CSASSPGGGTYEQYV. The CDR3 DNA reads as TGCAGTGCTAGTTCTCCCGGGGGGGGGACCTACGAGCAGTACGTC.

The chain has TRBV7-2 and TRBJ2-3; TRBD2 agrees at 8 bases. Germline CDR1 is SGHTA and CDR2 is FQGNSA. V gave up 3 bases and J gave up 4 bases; unmatched junction bases: 6. The CDR3 runs 15 residues. DNA of the CDR3: TGTGCCAGCAGCTTTCTTAGCGGGGCCGCAGATACGCAGTATTTT. Amino acid sequence: CASSFLSGAADTQYF.

The chain uses TRBV9 and TRBJ1-1, with TRBD1 matching over 10 bases. CDR1 and CDR2 from the germline V gene are SGDLS and YYNGEE. Unmatched junction bases numbered 5, after V lost 6 bases and J lost 0 bases. This CDR3 is built from 15 residues. In DNA, the CDR3 is TGTGCCAGCACCCCGGGACAGGGGATGAACACTGAAGCTTTCTTT. This encodes CASTPGQGMNTEAFF.

CDR3 in DNA: TGCAGTGCTAGGAGGCAGCCCCAGCATTTT. It encodes CSARRQPQHF. The chain is built from TRBV20-1 and TRBJ1-5; no firm D call. V lost 3 bases and J 7 bases, leaving 4 bases between the germline ends. CDR1 is DFQATT, CDR2 SNEGSKA, per germline (reference sequence). The length of the CDR3 is 10 residues.

This chain joins TRBV2 and TRBJ2-7, with a possible D match to TRBD1 (6 bases). The V gene lost 11 bases and the J gene lost 0 bases, with 14 bases spanning the gap. The CDR3 is made up of 13 amino acids. Germline-derived CDR1 and CDR2 are SNHLY and FYNNEI. CDR3 bases: TGTGCCCTACAACAGGGTTACTCCTACGAGCAGTACTTC. This encodes CALQQGYSYEQYF.

The chain is built from TRBV5-8 and TRBJ2-5, with 7 bases that match TRBD2. Germline CDR1 is SGHTS and CDR2 is YDEGEE. This CDR3 spans 15 amino acids. V dropped 5 bases and J dropped 2; count of bases not matched to a gene: 9. The CDR3 protein is CASRYGRSEQETQYF. CDR3 nucleotides: TGTGCCAGCAGATACGGGAGGTCAGAACAAGAGACCCAGTACTTC.

This clone came up a few times. J is TRBJ2-2 and V is TRBV10-1; 11 nucleotides match TRBD1. The trim removed 2 bases at V and 5 bases at J, leaving 1 base unmatched. The CDR3 is 15 residues long. Germline V CDR1 and CDR2: WNHNN, SYGVQD (reference sequence). CDR3 loop: CASSEGQGATGELFF. CDR3 DNA sequence: TGCGCCAGCAGTGAGGGACAGGGGGCAACCGGGGAGCTGTTTTTT.

This rearrangement joins TRBV9 to TRBJ1-1; TRBD1 agrees at 7 bases. The V gene end was trimmed by 3 bases and the J gene end by 1 base; junction bases not matched to a gene: 9. CDR1 SGDLS and CDR2 YYNGEE come from the germline V gene. The length of the CDR3 is 16 residues. The CDR3 sequence: CASSAQTGRANTEAFF. CDR3 DNA sequence: TGTGCCAGCAGCGCGCAGACAGGGAGAGCGAACACTGAAGCTTTCTTT. The full variable domain, its missing parts supplied by reference TRBV9 and TRBJ1-1, is DSGVTQTPKHLITATGQRVTLRCSPRSGDLSVYWYQQSLDQGLQFLIQYYNGEERAKGNILERFSAQQFPDLHSELNLSSLELGDSALYFCASSAQTGRANTEAFFGQGTRLTVV.

This clone was counted only a few times. The chain recombines TRBV6-5 with TRBJ2-1, with 7 nucleotides matching TRBD1. Losses at the gene ends were 7 bases for V and 8 bases for J; bases not matched to a gene: 11. Germline CDR1 reads MNHEY; CDR2 reads SVGAGI. The CDR3 length is 14 residues. The CDR3 coding sequence is TGTGCCAGCACAGGCGACAGGGTTGTGGATGAGCAGTTCTTC. Translated, it gives CASTGDRVVDEQFF.

CDR3 sequence (DNA): TGTGCCAGCAGCTCCGGGACTAGCACCCAGGCCCACGAGCAGTACTTC. Protein product: CASSSGTSTQAHEQYF. J is TRBJ2-7 and V is TRBV5-8; 9 bases are a match to TRBD2. V lost 3 bases to trimming and J lost 5 bases; unmatched junction nucleotides: 12. The CDR3 extends over 16 amino acids. CDR1 and CDR2 from the germline V gene are SGHTS and YDEGEE.

The chain combines TRBV24-1 with TRBJ2-7; D remains unclear. Germline values: CDR1 KGHDR, CDR2 SFDVKD. Trimming stripped 4 bases from V and 1 base from J, with 10 bases between. The CDR3 covers 14 residues. CDR3 sequence (DNA): TGTGCCACCAGTGAGGCAGGAACTTCCTACGAGCAGTACTTC. Amino acid sequence: CATSEAGTSYEQYF.

The chain employs TRBV3-1 (or the pseudogene TRBV3-2) and TRBJ2-3, with D possibly TRBD2 on 6 matching bases. This CDR3 has 15 residues. V was clipped by 8 bases and J by 3 bases, with 18 bases between them. Germline CDR1 and CDR2: LGHDT and YNNKEL (reference sequence). In nucleotides, the CDR3 is TGTGCCAGCGACCTCTCCTCGGGGGAGACAGATACGCAGTATTTT. Its translation is CASDLSSGETDTQYF.

The genes are TRBV21-1 and TRBJ2-1; TRBD1 is taken as the D call from the table, unchecked against the DNA. TRBV21-1 is labeled a pseudogene. The CDR3 is 18 residues long. The CDR3 bases are TGTGCCAGCAGCAAAGAAGTCCCGGGACAGACATTTCACAATGAGCAGTTCTTC. Protein product: CASSKEVPGQTFHNEQFF.